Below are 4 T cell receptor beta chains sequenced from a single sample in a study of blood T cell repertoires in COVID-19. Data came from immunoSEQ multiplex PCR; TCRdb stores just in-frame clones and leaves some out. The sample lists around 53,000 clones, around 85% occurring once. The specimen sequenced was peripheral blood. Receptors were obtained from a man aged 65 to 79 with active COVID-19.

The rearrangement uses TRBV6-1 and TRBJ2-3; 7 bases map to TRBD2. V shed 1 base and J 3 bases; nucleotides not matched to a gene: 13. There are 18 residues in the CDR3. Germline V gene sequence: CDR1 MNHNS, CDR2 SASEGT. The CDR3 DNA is TGTGCCAGCAGTGAAGGTTTTCTCCTAGCGGAACAGACAGATACGCAGTATTTT. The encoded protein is CASSEGFLLAEQTDTQYF.

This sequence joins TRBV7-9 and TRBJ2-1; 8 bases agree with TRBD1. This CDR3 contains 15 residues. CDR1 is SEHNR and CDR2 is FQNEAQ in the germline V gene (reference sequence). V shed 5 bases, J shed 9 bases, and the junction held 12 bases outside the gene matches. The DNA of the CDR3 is TGTGCCAGCAGCCTACGGGGACAGGCCGATGGTGAGCAGTTCTTC. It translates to CASSLRGQADGEQFF.

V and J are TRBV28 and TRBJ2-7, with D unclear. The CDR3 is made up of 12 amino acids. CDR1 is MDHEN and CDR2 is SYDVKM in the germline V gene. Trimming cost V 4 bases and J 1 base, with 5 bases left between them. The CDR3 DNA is TGTGCCAGCAGTTCAGTATCCTACGAGCAGTACTTC. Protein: CASSSVSYEQYF.

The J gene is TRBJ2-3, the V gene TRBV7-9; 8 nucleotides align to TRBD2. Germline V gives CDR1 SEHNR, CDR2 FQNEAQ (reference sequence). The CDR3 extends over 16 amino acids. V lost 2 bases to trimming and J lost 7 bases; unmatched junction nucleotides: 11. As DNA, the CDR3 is TGTGCCAGCAGCTTATATTACGGGAGGGCCGGGAATACGCAGTATTTT. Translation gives CASSLYYGRAGNTQYF.